This T cell receptor beta chain was found in a study of T cell clones after liver transplantation. Study background: As an antigen-independent comparator, third-party-reactive TCRbeta sequences came from pre-transplant mixed lymphocyte reactions. Standard immunosuppression, with no induction, continued until 12-24 months after transplant. Findings of the study overall: A significant post-transplant drop in circulating graft-donor-reactive CD4 TCRbeta sequences occurred in most of the 8 subjects.

The repertoire was sequenced with immunoSEQ multiplex PCR; TCRdb's copy has only in-frame clones and lacks some. The data hold nearly 55,000 clones, with about 81% observed a single time. Sorting of unstimulated PBMCs yielded separate CD3+CD4+ and CD3+CD8+ fractions. Concerning this clone itself: What it recognizes is unknown.

The CDR3 totals 17 residues. J lost 2 bases, V lost 0 bases, and 6 bases had no gene match. Germline values: CDR1 LNHNV, CDR2 YYDKDF (reference sequence). The clonotype was recovered from a human donor who received a liver transplant. This chain connects TRBV15 to TRBJ1-3; 8 bases match TRBD1. The sequencing here drew on CD4+ T cells from blood, taken before liver transplant. CDR3 residues: CATSREPTGAAGNTIYF. CDR3 DNA sequence: TGTGCCACCAGCAGAGAGCCGACAGGGGCCGCTGGAAACACCATATATTTT.